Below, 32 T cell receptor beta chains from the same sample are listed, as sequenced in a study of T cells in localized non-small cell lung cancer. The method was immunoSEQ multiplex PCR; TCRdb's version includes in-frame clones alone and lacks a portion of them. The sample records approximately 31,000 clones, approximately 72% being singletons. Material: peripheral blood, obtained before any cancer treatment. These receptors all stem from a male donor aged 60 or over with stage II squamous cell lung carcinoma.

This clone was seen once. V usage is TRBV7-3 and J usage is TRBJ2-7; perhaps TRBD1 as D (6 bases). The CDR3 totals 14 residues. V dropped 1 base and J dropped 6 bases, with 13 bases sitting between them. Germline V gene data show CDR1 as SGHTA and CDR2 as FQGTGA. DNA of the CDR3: TGTGCCAGCAGCTTAATGGGGGACACCGGCGAGCAGTACTTC. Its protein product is CASSLMGDTGEQYF.

The CDR3 region is CASSATGYNTEAFF. The CDR3 nucleotides read TGTGCCAGCAGTGCTACAGGATACAACACTGAAGCTTTCTTT. V is TRBV6-1 and J is TRBJ1-1; D possibly corresponds to TRBD1 (5 bases). The germline V gene encodes CDR1 MNHNS and CDR2 SASEGT. V lost 4 bases, J lost 2 bases, and 11 bases lay in between. This CDR3 is 14 amino acids long.

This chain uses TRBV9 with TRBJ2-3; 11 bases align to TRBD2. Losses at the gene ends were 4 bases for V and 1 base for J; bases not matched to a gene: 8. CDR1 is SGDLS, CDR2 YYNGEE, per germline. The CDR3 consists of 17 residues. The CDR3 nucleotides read TGTGCCAGCAGCTTTAGCGGGGGGGCACGAGGCACAGATACGCAGTATTTT. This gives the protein CASSFSGGARGTDTQYF.

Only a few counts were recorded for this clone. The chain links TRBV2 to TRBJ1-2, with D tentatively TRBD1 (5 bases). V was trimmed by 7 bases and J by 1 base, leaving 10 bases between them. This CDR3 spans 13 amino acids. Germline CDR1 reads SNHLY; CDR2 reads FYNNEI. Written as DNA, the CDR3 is TGTGCCAGCACCGGGGACCTTAACTATGGCTACACCTTC. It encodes CASTGDLNYGYTF.

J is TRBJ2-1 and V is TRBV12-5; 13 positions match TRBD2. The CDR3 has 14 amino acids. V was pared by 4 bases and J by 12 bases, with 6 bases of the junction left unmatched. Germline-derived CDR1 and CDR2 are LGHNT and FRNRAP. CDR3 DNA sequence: TGTGCTAGTGGTTCGGGACTAGCGGGACTCCGGCAGTTCTTC. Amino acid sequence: CASGSGLAGLRQFF.

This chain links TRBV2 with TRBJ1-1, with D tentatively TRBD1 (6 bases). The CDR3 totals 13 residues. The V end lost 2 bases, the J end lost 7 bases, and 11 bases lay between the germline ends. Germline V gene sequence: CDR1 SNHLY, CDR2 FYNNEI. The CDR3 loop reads CASSERLGGEAFF. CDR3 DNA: TGTGCCAGCAGTGAAAGGTTAGGGGGTGAAGCTTTCTTT.

Here the CDR3 reads CASSRSWTGREKLFF. The CDR3 DNA is TGTGCCAGCAGCCGATCCTGGACAGGGCGTGAAAAACTGTTTTTT. The chain is built from TRBV7-9 and TRBJ1-4, with 8 bases that match TRBD1. Losses at the gene ends were 5 bases for V and 7 bases for J; bases not matched to a gene: 9. The CDR3 loop spans 15 amino acids. In germline, CDR1 is SEHNR, CDR2 FQNEAQ (reference sequence).

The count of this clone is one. In DNA form, the CDR3 reads TGTGCCAGCAGCTTAGTCCGGAGTGAAGGCTACACCTTC. Its protein is CASSLVRSEGYTF. The chain links TRBV11-2 to TRBJ1-2; D gene ambiguous. CDR1 is SGHAT and CDR2 is FQNNGV in the germline V gene. There are 13 residues in the CDR3. Trimming removed 1 base from V and 8 bases from J, with 11 bases in between.

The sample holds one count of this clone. As DNA, the CDR3 is TGTGCCAGTAGTATCGGGGACAGGAACACTGAAGCTTTCTTT. Translation gives CASSIGDRNTEAFF. This sequence joins TRBV19 and TRBJ1-1; TRBD1 matches 7 bases. The CDR3 spans 14 residues. Germline CDR1 LNHDA, CDR2 SQIVND (reference sequence). Trimming removed 3 bases from V and 1 base from J; junction bases left unmatched: 2. Full variable domain (remainder filled in from reference TRBV19 and TRBJ1-1): DGGITQSPKYLFRKEGQNVTLSCEQNLNHDAMYWYRQDPGQGLRLIYYSQIVNDFQKGDIAEGYSVSREKKESFPLTVTSAQKNPTAFYLCASSIGDRNTEAFFGQGTRLTVV.

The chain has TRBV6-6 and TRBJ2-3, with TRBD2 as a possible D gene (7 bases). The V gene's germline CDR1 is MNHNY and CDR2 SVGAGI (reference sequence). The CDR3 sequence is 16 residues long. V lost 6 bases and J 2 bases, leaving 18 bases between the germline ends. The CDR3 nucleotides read TGTGCCAGCAGCCCGAGGGGGGGCCCCCCCACAGATACGCAGTATTTT. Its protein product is CASSPRGGPPTDTQYF.

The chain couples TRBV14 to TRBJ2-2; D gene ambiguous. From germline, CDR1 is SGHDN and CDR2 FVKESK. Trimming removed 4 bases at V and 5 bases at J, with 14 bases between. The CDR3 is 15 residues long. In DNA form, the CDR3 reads TGTGCCAGCAGCCTACAAGTTTGGGGAACCGGGGAGCTGTTTTTT. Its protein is CASSLQVWGTGELFF.

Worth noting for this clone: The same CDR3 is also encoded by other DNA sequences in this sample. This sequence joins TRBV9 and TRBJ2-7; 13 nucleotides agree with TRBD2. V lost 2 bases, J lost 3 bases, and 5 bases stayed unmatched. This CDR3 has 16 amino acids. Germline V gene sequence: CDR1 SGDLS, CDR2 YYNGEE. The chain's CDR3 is CASSVAGLAGSYEQYF. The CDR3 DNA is TGTGCCAGCAGCGTGGCGGGACTAGCGGGAAGCTACGAGCAGTACTTC.

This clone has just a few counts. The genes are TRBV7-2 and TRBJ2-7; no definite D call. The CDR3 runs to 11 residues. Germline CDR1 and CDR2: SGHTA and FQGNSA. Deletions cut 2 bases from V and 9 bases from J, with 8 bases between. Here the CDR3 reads CASSLTSGQYF. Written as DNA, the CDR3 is TGTGCCAGCAGCTTAACATCGGGGCAGTACTTC. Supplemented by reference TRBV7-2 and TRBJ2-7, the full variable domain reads GAGVSQSPSNKVTEKGKDVELRCDPISGHTALYWYRQSLGQGLEFLIYFQGNSAPDKSGLPSDRFSAERTGGSVSTLTIQRTQQEDSAVYLCASSLTSGQYFGPGTRLTVT.

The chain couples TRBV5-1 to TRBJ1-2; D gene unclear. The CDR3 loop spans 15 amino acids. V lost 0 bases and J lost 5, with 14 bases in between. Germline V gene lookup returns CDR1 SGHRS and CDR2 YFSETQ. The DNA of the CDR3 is TGCGCCAGCAGCTTGGATCCCGATTCTTCTTATGGCTACACCTTC. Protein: CASSLDPDSSYGYTF.

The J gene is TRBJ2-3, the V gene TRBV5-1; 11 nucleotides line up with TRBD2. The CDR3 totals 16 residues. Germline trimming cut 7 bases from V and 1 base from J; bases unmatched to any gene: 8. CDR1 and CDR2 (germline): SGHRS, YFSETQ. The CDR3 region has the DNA TGCGCCAGCCTTAGCGGGGGGGCCTTCGGCACAGATACGCAGTATTTT. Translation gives CASLSGGAFGTDTQYF.

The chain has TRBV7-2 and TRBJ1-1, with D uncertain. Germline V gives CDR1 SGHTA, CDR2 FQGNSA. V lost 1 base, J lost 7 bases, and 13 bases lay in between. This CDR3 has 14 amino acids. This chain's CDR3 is CASSLEASNREAFF. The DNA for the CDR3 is TGTGCCAGCAGCTTAGAGGCCTCTAACCGTGAAGCTTTCTTT.

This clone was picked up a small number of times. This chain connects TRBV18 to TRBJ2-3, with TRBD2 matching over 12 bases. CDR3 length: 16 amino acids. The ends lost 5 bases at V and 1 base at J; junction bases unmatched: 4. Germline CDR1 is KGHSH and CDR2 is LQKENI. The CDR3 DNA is TGTGCCAGCTCAGCGACTAGCGGGGGCCGCACAGATACGCAGTATTTT. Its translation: CASSATSGGRTDTQYF.

In nucleotides, the CDR3 is TGTGCCAGCAGCCAACCCAGGACTAGCGGGAGAGACGAGCAGTACTTC. Its translation is CASSQPRTSGRDEQYF. The chain employs TRBV14 and TRBJ2-7; 13 nucleotides match TRBD2. The trim removed 2 bases at V and 5 bases at J, leaving 6 bases unmatched. Germline CDR1 and CDR2: SGHDN and FVKESK. The CDR3 covers 16 residues.

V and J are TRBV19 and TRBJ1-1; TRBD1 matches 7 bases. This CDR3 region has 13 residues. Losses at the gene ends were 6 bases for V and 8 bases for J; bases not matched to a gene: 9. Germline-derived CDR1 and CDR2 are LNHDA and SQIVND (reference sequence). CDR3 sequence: CASSQFTGEEAFF. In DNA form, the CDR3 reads TGTGCCAGTAGCCAATTTACAGGGGAAGAAGCTTTCTTT.

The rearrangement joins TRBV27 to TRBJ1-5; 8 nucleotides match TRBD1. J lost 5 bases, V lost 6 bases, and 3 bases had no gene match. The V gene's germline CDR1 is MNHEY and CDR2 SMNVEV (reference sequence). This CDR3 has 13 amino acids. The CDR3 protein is CASRTGADQPQHF. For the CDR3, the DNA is TGTGCCAGCAGGACAGGGGCAGATCAGCCCCAGCATTTT.

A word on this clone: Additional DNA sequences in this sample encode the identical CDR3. CDR3 protein: CASSLDRGHNEKLFF. The CDR3 DNA follows: TGTGCCAGCAGCTTGGATAGGGGACATAATGAAAAACTGTTTTTT. The V and J genes are TRBV5-4 and TRBJ1-4, with TRBD1 as a possible D gene (6 bases). V was shortened by 0 bases and J by 4 bases, with 10 bases between the two germline ends. The CDR3 runs to 15 residues. The V gene's germline CDR1 is SGHNT and CDR2 YYREEE (reference sequence).

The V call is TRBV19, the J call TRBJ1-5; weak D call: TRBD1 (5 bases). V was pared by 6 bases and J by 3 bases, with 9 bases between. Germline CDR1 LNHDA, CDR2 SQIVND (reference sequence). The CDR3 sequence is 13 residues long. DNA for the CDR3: TGTGCCAGTAGCCACAGGTCCAATCAGCCCCAGCATTTT. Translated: CASSHRSNQPQHF.

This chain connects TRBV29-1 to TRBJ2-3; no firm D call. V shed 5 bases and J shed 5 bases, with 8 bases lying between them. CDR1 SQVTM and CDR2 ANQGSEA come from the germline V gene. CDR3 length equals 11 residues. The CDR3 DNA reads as TGCAGCGTTCGACCAGGAGATACGCAGTATTTT. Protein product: CSVRPGDTQYF.

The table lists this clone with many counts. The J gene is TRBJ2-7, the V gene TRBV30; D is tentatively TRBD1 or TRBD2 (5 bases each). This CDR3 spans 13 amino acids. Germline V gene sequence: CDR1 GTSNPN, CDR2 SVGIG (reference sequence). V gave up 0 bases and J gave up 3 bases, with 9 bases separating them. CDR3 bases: TGTGCCTGGAGTGTCGGGGCTGTCTACGAGCAGTACTTC. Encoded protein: CAWSVGAVYEQYF.

CDR3 nucleotide sequence: TGCGCCAGCAGCTTCACCCAATCGGGGAACACTGAAGCTTTCTTT. Amino acids: CASSFTQSGNTEAFF. The chain has TRBV5-1 and TRBJ1-1; no definite D call. Germline CDR1 reads SGHRS; CDR2 reads YFSETQ. The V end lost 2 bases, the J end lost 1 base, and 12 bases lay between the germline ends. This CDR3 spans 15 amino acids.

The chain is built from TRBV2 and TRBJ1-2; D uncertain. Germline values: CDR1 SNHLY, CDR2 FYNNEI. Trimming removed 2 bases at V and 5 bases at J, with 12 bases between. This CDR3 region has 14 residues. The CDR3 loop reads CASSELGPLYGYTF. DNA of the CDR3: TGTGCCAGCAGTGAACTGGGCCCTCTGTATGGCTACACCTTC.

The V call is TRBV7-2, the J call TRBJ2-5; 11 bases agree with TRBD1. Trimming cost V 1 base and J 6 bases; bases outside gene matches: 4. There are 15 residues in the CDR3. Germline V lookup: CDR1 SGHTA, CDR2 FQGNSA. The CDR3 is CASSLEGTGGKTQYF. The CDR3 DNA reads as TGTGCCAGCAGCTTAGAAGGGACAGGGGGAAAGACCCAGTACTTC.

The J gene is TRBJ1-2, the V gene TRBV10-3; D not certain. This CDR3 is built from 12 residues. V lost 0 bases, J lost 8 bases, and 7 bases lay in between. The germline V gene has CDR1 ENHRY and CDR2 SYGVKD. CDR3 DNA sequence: TGTGCCATCAGTGAGTCGAAGGGCGGCTACACCTTC. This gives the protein CAISESKGGYTF.

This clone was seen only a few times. CDR3: CASSQDNGGGDSPLHF. Written as DNA, the CDR3 is TGTGCCAGCAGCCAAGATAACGGGGGTGGCGATTCACCCCTCCACTTT. The rearrangement links TRBV4-2 to TRBJ1-6; D possibly corresponds to TRBD1 (5 bases). The CDR3 runs 16 residues. Per the germline V gene, CDR1 is LGHNA and CDR2 is YNFKEQ. With 0 bases removed from V and 8 bases from J, the gap between germline ends came to 14 bases.

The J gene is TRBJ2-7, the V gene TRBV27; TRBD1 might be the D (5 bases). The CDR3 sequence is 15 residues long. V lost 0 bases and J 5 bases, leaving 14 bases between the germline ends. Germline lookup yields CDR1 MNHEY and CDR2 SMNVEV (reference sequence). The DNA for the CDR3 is TGTGCCAGCAGTTTATCCTTGACAGTTTTCCACGAGCAGTACTTC. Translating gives CASSLSLTVFHEQYF.

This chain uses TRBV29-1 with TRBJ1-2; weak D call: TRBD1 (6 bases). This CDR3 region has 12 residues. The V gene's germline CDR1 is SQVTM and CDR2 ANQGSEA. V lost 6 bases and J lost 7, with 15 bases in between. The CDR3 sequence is CSVAGGALGYTF. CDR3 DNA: TGCAGCGTCGCCGGGGGGGCGCTTGGCTACACCTTC.

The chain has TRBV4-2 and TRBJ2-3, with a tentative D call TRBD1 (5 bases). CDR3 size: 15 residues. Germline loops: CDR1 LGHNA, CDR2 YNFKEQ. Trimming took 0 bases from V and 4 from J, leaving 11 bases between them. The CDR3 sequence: CASSQELEGADTQYF. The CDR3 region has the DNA TGTGCCAGCAGCCAAGAGTTAGAAGGGGCAGATACGCAGTATTTT.